These 28 T cell receptor beta chains came from one sample sequenced in a study of cytomegalovirus exposure and HLA in healthy donors. 60 Vbeta and 13 Jbeta primers were used in PCR. The method was immunoSEQ multiplex PCR; TCRdb's version includes in-frame clones alone and lacks a portion of them. The sample gives under 200,000 clones, over 75% of which show up once; 11% to 15% is in the top ten. The sequenced material came from PBMCs. The receptors were sampled from a man aged 50 to 60 in good health and CMV-seropositive.

In its sample, this clone was seen once. V is TRBV29-1 and J is TRBJ2-7, with D hard to call. The CDR3 has 12 amino acids. The germline CDR1 and CDR2 sequences are SQVTM and ANQGSEA. Trimming shortened V by 5 bases and J by 2 bases, and 10 bases separated the two germline ends. This chain's CDR3 is CSVLERAYEQYF. CDR3 in DNA: TGCAGCGTTCTCGAAAGAGCCTACGAGCAGTACTTC.

The chain is built from TRBV28 and TRBJ2-1; 9 nucleotides match TRBD1. Per the germline V gene, CDR1 is MDHEN and CDR2 is SYDVKM. This CDR3 is built from 16 residues. The junction had 13 bases not matched to a gene; V was cut back by 3 bases and J by 10 bases. The CDR3 protein is CASSFSGQGVKGEQFF. For the CDR3, the DNA is TGTGCCAGCAGTTTTTCGGGACAGGGCGTAAAAGGCGAGCAGTTCTTC.

This clone was seen more than once but under ten times. V gene TRBV5-6 combines with J gene TRBJ2-1, with D hard to call. This CDR3 region has 13 residues. Germline V gene lookup returns CDR1 SGHDT and CDR2 YYEEEE. Deletions cut 0 bases from V and 9 bases from J, with 10 bases between. The CDR3 DNA sequence: TGTGCCAGCAGCTTGGCTCTAGGAAGTGAGCAGTTCTTC. This codes for CASSLALGSEQFF.

The V call is TRBV6-6, the J call TRBJ1-1, with D possibly matching TRBD1 (6 bases). The germline V gene encodes CDR1 MNHNY and CDR2 SVGAGI (reference sequence). This CDR3 comprises 13 residues. V lost 5 bases, J lost 4 bases, and 11 bases lay in between. Written as DNA, the CDR3 is TGTGCCAGCAGTCAGGGGTCCGGCACTGAAGCTTTCTTT. It translates to CASSQGSGTEAFF.

The chain combines TRBV30 with TRBJ2-7, with 7 bases identical to TRBD2. The junction had 9 bases not matched to a gene; V was cut back by 3 bases and J by 1 base. CDR3 length: 15 amino acids. The V gene's germline CDR1 is GTSNPN and CDR2 SVGIG (reference sequence). In nucleotides, the CDR3 is TGTGCCTGGAGCCCTAAGGCGGGGGTATCCTACGAGCAGTACTTC. As protein: CAWSPKAGVSYEQYF.

The chain uses TRBV5-1 and TRBJ2-3; 8 nucleotides agree with TRBD2. Germline-derived CDR1 and CDR2 are SGHRS and YFSETQ. Trimming cost V 6 bases and J 5 bases; bases outside gene matches: 8. This CDR3 spans 14 amino acids. For the CDR3, the DNA is TGCGCCAGCAACCGGGGGGGGCTGGGAGATACGCAGTATTTT. It yields the protein CASNRGGLGDTQYF.

The rearrangement links TRBV5-4 to TRBJ2-2; 13 positions match TRBD2. CDR1 and CDR2 (germline): SGHNT, YYREEE (reference sequence). The CDR3 loop spans 17 amino acids. The V segment lost 4 bases and the J segment 5 bases; nucleotides outside the gene matches: 8. The CDR3, as DNA: TGTGCCAGCAGCCCCGGACTAGCGGGGGCCCAAACCGGGGAGCTGTTTTTT. It is translated as CASSPGLAGAQTGELFF.

The J gene is TRBJ2-5, the V gene TRBV9; 10 bases match TRBD1. The J call may be incorrect, as the DNA end agrees better with TRBJ2-7. CDR1 and CDR2 (germline): SGDLS, YYNGEE. This CDR3 comprises 18 residues. The CDR3 nucleotides are TGTGCCAGCAGCGTAGCTGGGGTCCCGGGACAGGGGCCTGGCGAGCAGTACTTC. Translation: CASSVAGVPGQGPGEQYF.

This clone appeared once. This sequence joins TRBV6-5 and TRBJ1-6; a weak D match, TRBD1 (5 bases). Germline V gene lookup returns CDR1 MNHEY and CDR2 SVGAGI. The CDR3 runs to 15 residues. V lost 2 bases to trimming and J lost 5 bases, with 10 bases between them. The CDR3 sequence is CASSYTDSNNSPLHF. In nucleotides, the CDR3 is TGTGCCAGCAGTTACACCGACAGTAATAATTCACCCCTCCACTTT.

In this sample, this clone turned up a few times. The chain recombines TRBV19 with TRBJ2-2; TRBD2 might be the D (5 bases). Trimming pared 1 base from V and 7 bases from J, leaving 7 bases between. This CDR3 has 13 residues. Germline V gives CDR1 LNHDA, CDR2 SQIVND (reference sequence). CDR3 coding DNA: TGTGCCAGTAGTATAGGAGGGCGCGGGGAGCTGTTTTTT. Residues: CASSIGGRGELFF.

This clone was observed a handful of times. The chain is built from TRBV28 and TRBJ2-5; 13 positions agree with TRBD2. V trimming: 6 bases; J trimming: 5 bases; junction bases outside the gene matches: 6. The CDR3 covers 15 residues. Germline CDR1 reads MDHEN; CDR2 reads SYDVKM. The CDR3 protein is CASSQTSGGIETQYF. The CDR3 coding sequence is TGTGCCAGCAGCCAGACTAGCGGGGGGATCGAGACCCAGTACTTC.

The chain employs TRBV2 and TRBJ2-1; 7 bases align to TRBD1. CDR3 length equals 16 residues. Germline trimming cut 11 bases from V and 6 bases from J; bases unmatched to any gene: 19. Germline V lookup: CDR1 SNHLY, CDR2 FYNNEI. The CDR3 nucleotides read TGTGCCGGCGAAGGGAACAGGGGATCGATCGGCAATGAGCAGTTCTTC. Residues: CAGEGNRGSIGNEQFF.

The chain couples TRBV5-6 to TRBJ2-7; 8 bases fit TRBD1. V was clipped by 2 bases and J by 7 bases; unmatched bases: 5. Germline lookup yields CDR1 SGHDT and CDR2 YYEEEE. This CDR3 region has 13 residues. CDR3 nucleotide sequence: TGTGCCAGCAGCTTTCAGGGGGCAAGAGAGCAGTACGTC. Encoded protein: CASSFQGAREQYV.

This chain uses TRBV27 with TRBJ1-5; D gene uncertain. The germline gives CDR1 MNHEY, CDR2 SMNVEV (reference sequence). The CDR3 contains 16 residues. Deletions cut 9 bases from V and 0 bases from J, with 18 bases between. The CDR3 bases are TGTGCCAGTAAGCTCGCGGGTGAGGATAGCAATCAGCCCCAGCATTTT. Translation: CASKLAGEDSNQPQHF.

The chain combines TRBV4-2 with TRBJ2-1; D is unclear. CDR3 length: 15 residues. Germline CDR1 reads LGHNA; CDR2 reads YNFKEQ. Trimming left V 1 base short and J 1 base short, with 8 bases between. DNA for the CDR3: TGTGCCAGCAGCCAAGGGTTCCAGTCCTACAATGAGCAGTTCTTC. Translating it yields CASSQGFQSYNEQFF.

Only a few counts were recorded for this clone. This rearrangement joins TRBV5-1 to TRBJ1-1, with D perhaps TRBD1 (6 bases). Germline V gene lookup returns CDR1 SGHRS and CDR2 YFSETQ. The CDR3 spans 12 residues. V was trimmed by 3 bases and J by 10 bases, leaving 13 bases between them. In DNA form, the CDR3 reads TGCGCCAGCAGCTACTCGGACAGTGCAGCTTTCTTT. This codes for CASSYSDSAAFF.

V usage is TRBV19 and J usage is TRBJ2-3; no reliable D call. This CDR3 comprises 11 residues. Trimming pared 5 bases from V and 5 bases from J, leaving 5 bases between. Germline-derived CDR1 and CDR2 are LNHDA and SQIVND (reference sequence). CDR3 DNA sequence: TGTGCCAGTAGTTCCGTAGATACGCAGTATTTT. Amino acids: CASSSVDTQYF.

The gene calls are TRBV19 and TRBJ2-7; D gene ambiguous. Germline lookup yields CDR1 LNHDA and CDR2 SQIVND (reference sequence). V lost 5 bases and J 0 bases, leaving 11 bases between the germline ends. The CDR3 has 14 amino acids. CDR3 sequence: CASSRGGDSYEQYF. The CDR3 region has the DNA TGTGCCAGTAGTCGCGGCGGAGACTCCTACGAGCAGTACTTC.

This clone showed up just a few times. This chain links TRBV19 with TRBJ1-2; 9 bases are a match to TRBD1. CDR1 is LNHDA and CDR2 is SQIVND in the germline V gene (reference sequence). This CDR3 contains 17 residues. J was trimmed by 1 base and V by 7 bases; bases with no gene match: 13. CDR3 protein: CASTSQGAQGGNYGYTF. CDR3 coding DNA: TGTGCCAGTACCTCACAGGGGGCGCAGGGGGGTAACTATGGCTACACCTTC.

V gene TRBV2 combines with J gene TRBJ1-2, with TRBD1 as a possible D gene (5 bases). Germline V gene lookup returns CDR1 SNHLY and CDR2 FYNNEI. The CDR3 runs to 13 residues. The germline V and J ends were trimmed by 3 bases and 4 bases, with 9 bases remaining between them. The CDR3 here is CASSEADSYGYTF. The CDR3 DNA is TGTGCCAGCAGTGAGGCTGACAGCTATGGCTACACCTTC.

The chain links TRBV6-6 to TRBJ2-1; a weak D match, TRBD2 (5 bases). Between the trimmed V and J ends, which lost 2 bases and 9 bases, there was a span of 11 bases. CDR1 is MNHNY and CDR2 is SVGAGI in the germline V gene (reference sequence). The CDR3 spans 13 residues. CDR3 protein: CASSYADAGEQFF. The CDR3 DNA reads as TGTGCCAGCAGTTACGCGGACGCGGGTGAGCAGTTCTTC.

Comments on this clone: The same CDR3 can be traced to other DNA sequences in this sample. V gene TRBV7-2 combines with J gene TRBJ2-4, with TRBD1 as a possible D gene (6 bases). In germline, CDR1 is SGHTA, CDR2 FQGNSA. V lost 6 bases, J lost 0 bases, and 15 bases lay in between. CDR3 length: 16 amino acids. CDR3 amino acids: CASSFIKQGAKNIQYF. CDR3 nucleotide sequence: TGTGCCAGCAGTTTCATAAAACAGGGAGCCAAAAACATTCAGTACTTC.

This clone occurred a few times. This chain links TRBV5-6 with TRBJ1-1; D remains ambiguous. CDR3 length equals 13 residues. The germline V gene encodes CDR1 SGHDT and CDR2 YYEEEE. V was cut by 3 bases and J by 7 bases, with 13 bases left in between. CDR3 coding DNA: TGTGCCAGCAGCTCCCCGGGAAAAGATGAAGCTTTCTTT. Translating it yields CASSSPGKDEAFF.

The gene calls are TRBV5-1 and TRBJ1-6; 8 bases are a match to TRBD1. In germline, CDR1 is SGHRS, CDR2 YFSETQ. V shed 4 bases and J 3 bases; nucleotides not matched to a gene: 6. This CDR3 has 16 amino acids. The CDR3 DNA reads TGCGCCAGCAGCGAAAGCGGACAGGGCTATAATTCACCCCTCCACTTT. This codes for CASSESGQGYNSPLHF.

The V call is TRBV7-2, the J call TRBJ1-2; 10 nucleotides line up with TRBD1. Germline values: CDR1 SGHTA, CDR2 FQGNSA. The CDR3 sequence is 15 residues long. V shed 2 bases and J 8 bases; nucleotides not matched to a gene: 8. As DNA, the CDR3 is TGTGCCAGCAGCTTAACGCGGGGGACAGGGGAAGGCTACACCTTC. It yields the protein CASSLTRGTGEGYTF.

This sequence joins TRBV4-3 and TRBJ2-3, with 11 nucleotides matching TRBD2. The CDR3 is made up of 18 amino acids. Unmatched junction bases numbered 7, after V lost 2 bases and J lost 0 bases. CDR1 LGHNA and CDR2 YSLEER come from the germline V gene. CDR3 loop: CASSQTYSGGASTDTQYF. CDR3 coding DNA: TGCGCCAGCAGCCAAACTTATAGCGGGGGGGCTAGCACAGATACGCAGTATTTT.

V is TRBV14 and J is TRBJ1-2; 7 positions agree with TRBD1. V lost 4 bases and J lost 5; bases outside the gene matches: 7. CDR3 length: 14 residues. Germline-derived CDR1 and CDR2 are SGHDN and FVKESK. CDR3 in DNA: TGTGCCAGCAGCCCCAGGGACAGTTGGTATGGCTACACCTTC. As protein: CASSPRDSWYGYTF.

The V call is TRBV11-2, the J call TRBJ2-3, with 10 bases fitting TRBD2. The ends lost 3 bases at V and 7 bases at J; junction bases unmatched: 10. The V gene's germline CDR1 is SGHAT and CDR2 FQNNGV. This CDR3 comprises 16 residues. The DNA of the CDR3 is TGTGCCAGCAGCTTCCATAGCGGGGGGCAGGCGTATACGCAGTATTTT. Translation: CASSFHSGGQAYTQYF.